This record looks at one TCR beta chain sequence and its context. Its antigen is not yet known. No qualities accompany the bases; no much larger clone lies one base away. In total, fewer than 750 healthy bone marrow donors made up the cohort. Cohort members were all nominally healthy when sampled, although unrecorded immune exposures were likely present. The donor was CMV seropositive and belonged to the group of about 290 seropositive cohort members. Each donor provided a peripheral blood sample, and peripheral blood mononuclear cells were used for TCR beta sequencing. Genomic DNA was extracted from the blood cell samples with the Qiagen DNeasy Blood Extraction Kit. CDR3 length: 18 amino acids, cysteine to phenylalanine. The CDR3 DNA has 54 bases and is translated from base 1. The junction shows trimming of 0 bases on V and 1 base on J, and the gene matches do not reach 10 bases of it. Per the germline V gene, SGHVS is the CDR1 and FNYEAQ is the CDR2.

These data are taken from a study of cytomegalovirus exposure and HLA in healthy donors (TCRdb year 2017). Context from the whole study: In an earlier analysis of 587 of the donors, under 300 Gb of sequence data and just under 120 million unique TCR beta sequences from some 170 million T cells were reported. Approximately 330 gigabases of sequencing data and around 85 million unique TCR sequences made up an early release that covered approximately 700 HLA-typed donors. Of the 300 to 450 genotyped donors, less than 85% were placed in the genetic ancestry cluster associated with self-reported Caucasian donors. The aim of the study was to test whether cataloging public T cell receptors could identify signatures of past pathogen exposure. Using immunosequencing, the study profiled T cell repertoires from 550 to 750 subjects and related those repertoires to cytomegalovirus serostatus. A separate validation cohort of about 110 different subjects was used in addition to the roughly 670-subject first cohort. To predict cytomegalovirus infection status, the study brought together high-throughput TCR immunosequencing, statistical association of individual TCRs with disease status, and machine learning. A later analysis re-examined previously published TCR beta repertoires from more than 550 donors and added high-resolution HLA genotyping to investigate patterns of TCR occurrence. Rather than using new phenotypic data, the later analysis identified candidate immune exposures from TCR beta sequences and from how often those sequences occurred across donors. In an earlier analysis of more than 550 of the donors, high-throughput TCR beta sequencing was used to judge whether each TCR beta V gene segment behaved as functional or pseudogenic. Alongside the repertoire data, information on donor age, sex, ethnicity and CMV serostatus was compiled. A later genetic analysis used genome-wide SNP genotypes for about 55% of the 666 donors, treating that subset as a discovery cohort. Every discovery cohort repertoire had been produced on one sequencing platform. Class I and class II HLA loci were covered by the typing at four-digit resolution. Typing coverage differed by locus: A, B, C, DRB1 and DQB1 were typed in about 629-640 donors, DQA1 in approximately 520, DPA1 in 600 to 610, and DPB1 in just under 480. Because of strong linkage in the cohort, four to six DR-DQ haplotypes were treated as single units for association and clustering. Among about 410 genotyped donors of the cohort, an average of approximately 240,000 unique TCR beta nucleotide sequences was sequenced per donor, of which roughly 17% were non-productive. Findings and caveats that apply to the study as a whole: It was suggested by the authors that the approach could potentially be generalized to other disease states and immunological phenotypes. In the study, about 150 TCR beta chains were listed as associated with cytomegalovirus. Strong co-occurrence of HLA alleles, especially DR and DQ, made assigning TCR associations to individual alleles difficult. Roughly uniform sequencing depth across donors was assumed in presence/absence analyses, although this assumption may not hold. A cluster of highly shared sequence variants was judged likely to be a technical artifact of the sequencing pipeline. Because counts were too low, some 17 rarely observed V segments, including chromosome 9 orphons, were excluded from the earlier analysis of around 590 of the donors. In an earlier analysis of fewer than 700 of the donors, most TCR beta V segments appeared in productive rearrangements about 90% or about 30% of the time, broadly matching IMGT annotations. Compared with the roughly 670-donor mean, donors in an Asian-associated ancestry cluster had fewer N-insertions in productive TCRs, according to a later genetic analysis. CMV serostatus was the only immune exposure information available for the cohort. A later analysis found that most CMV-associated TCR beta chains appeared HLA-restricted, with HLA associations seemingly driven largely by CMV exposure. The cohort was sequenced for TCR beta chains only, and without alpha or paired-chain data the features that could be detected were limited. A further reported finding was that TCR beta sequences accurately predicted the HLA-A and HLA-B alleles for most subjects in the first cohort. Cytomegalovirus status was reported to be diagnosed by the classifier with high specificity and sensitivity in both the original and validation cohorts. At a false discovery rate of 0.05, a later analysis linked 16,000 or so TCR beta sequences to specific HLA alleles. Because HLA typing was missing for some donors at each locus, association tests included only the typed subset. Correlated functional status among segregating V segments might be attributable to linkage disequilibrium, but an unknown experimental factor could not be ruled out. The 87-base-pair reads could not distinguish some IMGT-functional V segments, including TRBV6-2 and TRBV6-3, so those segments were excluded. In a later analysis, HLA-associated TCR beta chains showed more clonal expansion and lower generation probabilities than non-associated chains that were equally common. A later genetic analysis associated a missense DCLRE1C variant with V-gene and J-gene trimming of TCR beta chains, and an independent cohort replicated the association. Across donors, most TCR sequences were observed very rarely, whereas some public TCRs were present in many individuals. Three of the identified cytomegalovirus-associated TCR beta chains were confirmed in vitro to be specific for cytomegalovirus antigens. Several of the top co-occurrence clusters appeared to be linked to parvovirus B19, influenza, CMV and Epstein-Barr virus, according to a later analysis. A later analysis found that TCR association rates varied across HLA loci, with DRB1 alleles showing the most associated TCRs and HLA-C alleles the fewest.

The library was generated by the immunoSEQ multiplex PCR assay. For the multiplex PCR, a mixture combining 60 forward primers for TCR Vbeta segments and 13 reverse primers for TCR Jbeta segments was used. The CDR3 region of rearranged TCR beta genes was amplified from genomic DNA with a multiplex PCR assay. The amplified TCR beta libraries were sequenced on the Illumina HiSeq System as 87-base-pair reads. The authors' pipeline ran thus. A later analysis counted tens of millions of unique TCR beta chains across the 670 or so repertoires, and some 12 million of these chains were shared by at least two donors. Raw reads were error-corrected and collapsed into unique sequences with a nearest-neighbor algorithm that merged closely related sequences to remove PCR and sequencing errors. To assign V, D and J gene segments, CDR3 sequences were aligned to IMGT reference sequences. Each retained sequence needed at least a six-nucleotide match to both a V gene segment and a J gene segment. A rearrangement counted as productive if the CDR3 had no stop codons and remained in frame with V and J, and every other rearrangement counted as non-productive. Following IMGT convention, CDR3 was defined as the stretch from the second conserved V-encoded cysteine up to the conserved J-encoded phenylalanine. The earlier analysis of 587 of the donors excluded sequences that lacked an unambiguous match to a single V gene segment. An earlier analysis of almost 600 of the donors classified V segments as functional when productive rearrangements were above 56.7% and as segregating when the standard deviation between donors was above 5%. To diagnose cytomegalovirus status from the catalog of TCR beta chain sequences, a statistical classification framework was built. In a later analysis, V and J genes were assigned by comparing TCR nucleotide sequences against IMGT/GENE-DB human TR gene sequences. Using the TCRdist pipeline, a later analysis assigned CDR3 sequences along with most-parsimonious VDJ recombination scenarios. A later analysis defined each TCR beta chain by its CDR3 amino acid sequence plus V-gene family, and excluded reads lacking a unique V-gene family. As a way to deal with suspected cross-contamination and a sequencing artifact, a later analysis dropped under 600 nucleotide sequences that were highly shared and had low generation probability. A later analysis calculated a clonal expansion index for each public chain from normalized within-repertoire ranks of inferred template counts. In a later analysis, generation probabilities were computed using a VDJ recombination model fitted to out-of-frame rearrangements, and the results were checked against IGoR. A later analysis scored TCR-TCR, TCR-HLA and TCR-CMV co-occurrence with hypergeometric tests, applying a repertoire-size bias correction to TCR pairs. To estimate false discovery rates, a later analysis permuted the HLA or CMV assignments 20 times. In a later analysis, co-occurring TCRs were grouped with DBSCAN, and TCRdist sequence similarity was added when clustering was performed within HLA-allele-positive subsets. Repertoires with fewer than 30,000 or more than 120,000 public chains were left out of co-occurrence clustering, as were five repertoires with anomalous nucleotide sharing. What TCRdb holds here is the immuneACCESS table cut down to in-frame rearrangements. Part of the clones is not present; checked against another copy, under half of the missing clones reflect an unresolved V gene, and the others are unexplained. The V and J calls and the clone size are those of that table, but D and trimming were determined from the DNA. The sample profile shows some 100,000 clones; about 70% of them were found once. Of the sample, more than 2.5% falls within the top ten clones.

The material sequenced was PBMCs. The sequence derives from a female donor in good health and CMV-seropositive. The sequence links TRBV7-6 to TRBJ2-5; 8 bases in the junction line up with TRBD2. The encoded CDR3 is CASSLAHPAGGLQETQYF. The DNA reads TGTGCCAGCAGCTTAGCTCACCCCGCGGGGGGCCTCCAAGAGACCCAGTACTTC.